The 15 T cell receptor beta chains below come from one sample, sequenced in a study of CD8 T cells in Susac syndrome. An input of about 0.5 to 1 ug of RNA was subjected to reverse transcription using random hexamers. TCRdb re-called the immunoSEQ multiplex PCR reads through MiXCR, storing one row per CDR3 protein. The sample lists around 150,000 distinct CDR3 sequences; 95% were seen once. Material for sequencing was CD8+ T cells from PBMCs. These receptors were collected from a human donor with Susac syndrome.

This CDR3 reads CASIGGTAYNEQFF. CDR3 sequence (DNA): TGTGCCAGCATCGGGGGAACAGCCTACAATGAGCAGTTCTTC. This chain connects TRBV7-9 to TRBJ2-1; D is possibly TRBD2 (6 bases). V was clipped by 7 bases and J by 2 bases, with 12 bases between them. This CDR3 is built from 14 residues. Germline V gene data show CDR1 as SEHNR and CDR2 as FQNEAQ (reference sequence).

This clonotype came up once. The J gene is TRBJ1-1, the V gene TRBV9; D is ambiguous. CDR3 length: 17 amino acids. Per the germline V gene, CDR1 is SGDLS and CDR2 is YYNGEE. V was shortened by 0 bases and J by 1 base, with 16 bases between the two germline ends. CDR3 nucleotide sequence: TGTGCCAGCAGCGTAGCTGGAGGGATTCCCGCGAACACTGAAGCTTTCTTT. This codes for CASSVAGGIPANTEAFF.

The gene calls are TRBV12-3 or TRBV12-4 and TRBJ1-2; D call uncertain. CDR3 length equals 12 residues. Trimming stripped 1 base from V and 8 bases from J, with 8 bases between. CDR3 amino acids: CASSLGGWGYTF. CDR3 in DNA: TGTGCCAGCAGTTTAGGAGGCTGGGGCTACACCTTC.

This chain connects TRBV27 to TRBJ2-7, with D possibly TRBD2 on 6 matching bases. Germline-derived CDR1 and CDR2 are MNHEY and SMNVEV (reference sequence). The CDR3 is 14 residues long. The V end was cut by 3 bases, the J end by 5 bases, with 14 bases between. The CDR3 loop is CASSFTAGSNEQYF. The CDR3 DNA sequence: TGTGCCAGCAGTTTCACGGCGGGATCCAACGAGCAGTACTTC.

This clonotype was found a few times. J is TRBJ2-7 and V is TRBV5-4; D not resolved. Germline V CDR1 and CDR2: SGHNT, YYREEE (reference sequence). The CDR3 is 12 amino acids. Deletions cut 0 bases from V and 5 bases from J, with 6 bases between. This CDR3 reads CASSLEGNEQYF. In nucleotides, the CDR3 is TGTGCCAGCAGCTTGGAAGGGAACGAGCAGTACTTC.

This clonotype was seen only once. The J gene is TRBJ2-5, the V gene TRBV9, with 8 bases that match TRBD2. In germline, CDR1 is SGDLS, CDR2 YYNGEE. This CDR3 region has 14 residues. The V segment lost 4 bases and the J segment 5 bases; nucleotides outside the gene matches: 7. The CDR3 nucleotides are TGTGCCAGCAGCCCGGGGGGGGGAACGGAGACCCAGTACTTC. It specifies CASSPGGGTETQYF.

This chain connects TRBV5-6 to TRBJ1-2, with D tentatively TRBD1 (6 bases). The CDR3 spans 14 residues. Germline V gene data show CDR1 as SGHDT and CDR2 as YYEEEE. V lost 4 bases and J 3 bases, leaving 13 bases between the germline ends. For the CDR3, the DNA is TGTGCCAGCAGCCCTGGGGGCAGGGACTATGGCTACACCTTC. Protein: CASSPGGRDYGYTF.

The V and J genes are TRBV27 and TRBJ1-2; no clear D. This CDR3 contains 13 residues. Germline-derived CDR1 and CDR2 are MNHEY and SMNVEV (reference sequence). V was cut by 0 bases and J by 4 bases, with 6 bases left in between. CDR3 region: CASSLSPFYGYTF. The CDR3 DNA reads as TGTGCCAGCAGTTTATCTCCCTTCTATGGCTACACCTTC.

The CDR3 coding sequence is TGCGCCAGCAGCCAGGAACCCCCAATAGCGGGAAACCACAATGAGCAGTTCTTC. This translates into CASSQEPPIAGNHNEQFF. V gene TRBV4-1 combines with J gene TRBJ2-1; TRBD2 agrees at 8 bases. V gave up 3 bases and J gave up 5 bases; unmatched junction bases: 15. Germline V lookup: CDR1 MGHRA, CDR2 YSYEKL. The CDR3 sequence is 18 residues long.

The chain uses TRBV7-9 and TRBJ2-5, with D uncertain. Germline lookup yields CDR1 SEHNR and CDR2 FQNEAQ (reference sequence). The germline V and J ends were trimmed by 1 base and 2 bases, with 14 bases remaining between them. The length of the CDR3 is 16 residues. The DNA for the CDR3 is TGTGCCAGCAGCTTAGAGGAGACACTCACTCAAGAGACCCAGTACTTC. Protein product: CASSLEETLTQETQYF.

This clonotype was detected only a few times. The chain couples TRBV2 to TRBJ2-7; D not resolved. The CDR3 is made up of 11 amino acids. V was cut by 7 bases and J by 2 bases, with 6 bases left in between. CDR1 is SNHLY, CDR2 FYNNEI, per germline. The chain's CDR3 is CASIITYEQYF. CDR3 nucleotide sequence: TGTGCCAGCATCATCACCTACGAGCAGTACTTC.

The chain recombines TRBV12-3 or TRBV12-4 with TRBJ1-1, with D unclear. The CDR3 is 13 residues long. The V gene lost 4 bases and the J gene lost 11 bases, with 17 bases spanning the gap. Here the CDR3 DNA reads TGTGCCAGCAGTTCGTGGCAGGTCGGCTCGGCTTTCTTT. Protein: CASSSWQVGSAFF.

J is TRBJ2-3 and V is TRBV27; D uncertain. The CDR3 has 16 amino acids. CDR1 is MNHEY and CDR2 is SMNVEV in the germline V gene (reference sequence). V was cut by 0 bases and J by 0 bases, with 10 bases left in between. The CDR3 is CASSLSSTDSTDTQYF. CDR3 coding DNA: TGTGCCAGCAGTTTATCGTCGACGGATAGCACAGATACGCAGTATTTT.

The rearrangement links TRBV9 to TRBJ1-2; D might be TRBD1 (5 bases). Trimming cost V 6 bases and J 0 bases, with 21 bases left between them. CDR1 and CDR2 (germline): SGDLS, YYNGEE. This CDR3 is built from 17 residues. The CDR3, as DNA: TGTGCCAGCACAAAATCGGGGGTACACCCCTCTAACTATGGCTACACCTTC. It codes for CASTKSGVHPSNYGYTF.

This clonotype was seen just once. This chain joins TRBV7-8 and TRBJ2-7; TRBD1 agrees at 12 bases. This CDR3 is 14 amino acids long. V lost 9 bases and J lost 7; bases outside the gene matches: 10. CDR1 SGHVS and CDR2 FQNEAQ come from the germline V gene. In nucleotides, the CDR3 is TGTGCCAGTGGGATGGGACAGGGGGCTGAGGAGCAGTACTTC. This codes for CASGMGQGAEEQYF.